These 5 T cell receptor beta chains originate from one sample sequenced in a study of shared clonotypes between healthy human individuals. The method was immunoSEQ multiplex PCR; TCRdb's version includes in-frame clones alone and lacks a portion of them. The data show roughly 590,000 clones, around 95% seen once. Only CD45RO-negative cells positively selected for CCR7 counted as naive CD8 cells, so terminally differentiated effector memory CD45RA+ cells were excluded. The sequencing sample was made of naive CD8+ T cells sorted from blood. These receptors all stem from a woman between 25 and 40 years old in good health.

The rearrangement uses TRBV4-2 and TRBJ2-3; D is tentatively TRBD1 or TRBD2 (6 bases each). V was pared by 0 bases and J by 2 bases, with 15 bases between. The CDR3 covers 17 residues. Germline loops: CDR1 LGHNA, CDR2 YNFKEQ. CDR3 nucleotide sequence: TGTGCCAGCAGCCAAGAGGGGGCGGGACTTATCACAGATACGCAGTATTTT. It translates to CASSQEGAGLITDTQYF.

V usage is TRBV29-1 and J usage is TRBJ2-1, with 9 nucleotides matching TRBD2. Germline values: CDR1 SQVTM, CDR2 ANQGSEA. J was trimmed by 7 bases and V by 6 bases; bases with no gene match: 16. This CDR3 contains 16 residues. CDR3 nucleotides: TGCAGCGTCTCCCCGGCCGGACTAGCGCTACATAATGAGCAGTTCTTC. Residues: CSVSPAGLALHNEQFF.

The rearrangement joins TRBV6-1 to TRBJ2-3, with TRBD2 identical over 9 bases. Germline V gives CDR1 MNHNS, CDR2 SASEGT. J lost 1 base, V lost 3 bases, and 5 bases had no gene match. This CDR3 spans 16 amino acids. The CDR3 protein is CASSDPLAGRTDTQYF. The CDR3, as DNA: TGTGCCAGCAGTGATCCACTAGCGGGTCGCACAGATACGCAGTATTTT.

This chain connects TRBV13 to TRBJ2-5, with D perhaps TRBD2 (6 bases). The ends were cut back, 2 bases at V and 1 base at J, with 14 bases in the middle. Germline loops: CDR1 PRHDT, CDR2 FYEKMQ (reference sequence). The CDR3 extends over 16 amino acids. CDR3 sequence reads: CASSLTGGSFQETQYF. In DNA, the CDR3 is TGTGCCAGCAGCTTAACCGGGGGTTCGTTCCAAGAGACCCAGTACTTC.

This chain links TRBV9 with TRBJ2-5; TRBD1 might be the D (5 bases). The CDR3 covers 14 residues. V lost 3 bases to trimming and J lost 4 bases, with 13 bases between them. The germline gives CDR1 SGDLS, CDR2 YYNGEE. The CDR3 here is CASSADQGGETQYF. The CDR3 DNA is TGTGCCAGCAGCGCAGATCAGGGTGGAGAGACCCAGTACTTC.